Here is one T cell receptor (beta chain) with its context. Its antigen is currently not known. No much larger clonotype is one base removed from it; base qualities were not supplied. The library was generated by the immunoSEQ multiplex PCR assay. The multiplex PCR relied on a mix of 60 forward primers for TCR Vbeta segments and 13 reverse primers for TCR Jbeta segments. Amplification of the CDR3 region of rearranged TCR beta genes was performed with a multiplex PCR assay on genomic DNA. The amplified TCR beta libraries were sequenced on the Illumina HiSeq System as 87-base-pair reads. As for the authors' bioinformatics: Across the 670 or so repertoires, a later analysis counted approximately 83 million unique TCR beta chains, roughly 11 million of which were shared by at least two donors. A nearest-neighbor algorithm error-corrected the raw reads and collapsed the reads into unique sequences, merging closely related sequences to remove PCR and sequencing errors. CDR3 sequences were aligned to IMGT reference sequences to assign V, D and J gene segments. Each retained sequence needed at least a six-nucleotide match to both a V gene segment and a J gene segment. Rearrangements were classified as productive when the CDR3 lacked stop codons and remained in frame with V and J, and all other rearrangements were classified as non-productive. CDR3 was defined by IMGT convention, running from the second conserved V-encoded cysteine to the conserved J-encoded phenylalanine. Sequences without an unambiguous match to a single V gene segment were excluded from the earlier analysis of almost 600 of the donors. An earlier analysis of a few hundred of the donors classified V segments as functional when productive rearrangements were above 56.7% and as segregating when the standard deviation between donors was above 5%. To diagnose cytomegalovirus status from the catalog of TCR beta chain sequences, a statistical classification framework was built. V and J gene assignment, in a later analysis, came from comparing TCR nucleotide sequences with IMGT/GENE-DB human TR gene sequences. The TCRdist pipeline was used in a later analysis to assign CDR3 sequences and most-parsimonious VDJ recombination scenarios. In a later analysis, every TCR beta chain was defined by the combination of its CDR3 amino acid sequence and its V-gene family, and reads without a unique V-gene family were dropped. To address suspected cross-contamination and a sequencing artifact, a later analysis removed approximately 590 highly shared, low-generation-probability nucleotide sequences. For each public chain, a later analysis derived a clonal expansion index from normalized ranks of inferred template counts within each repertoire. In a later analysis, generation probabilities were computed with a VDJ recombination model fitted to out-of-frame rearrangements, and the resulting probabilities were checked against IGoR. A later analysis scored TCR-TCR, TCR-HLA and TCR-CMV co-occurrence with hypergeometric tests, applying a repertoire-size bias correction to TCR pairs. A later analysis estimated false discovery rates by permuting HLA or CMV assignments 20 times. In a later analysis, co-occurring TCRs were grouped with DBSCAN, and TCRdist sequence similarity was added when clustering was performed within HLA-allele-positive subsets. Co-occurrence clustering excluded repertoires with fewer than 30,000 or more than 120,000 public chains, plus five with anomalous nucleotide sharing. Held by TCRdb, this immuneACCESS table contains in-frame sequences only and omits some clones. Under half of the omission traces to an unresolved V gene where checked; the cause of the rest is unknown. V, J and clone size are those of that table, while D and trimming were read from the DNA. For this sample the table gives 120,000 or so clones, of which 80% were detected only once. The ten biggest clones cover more than 8% of the sample.

This record comes from a study of cytomegalovirus exposure and HLA in healthy donors (dated by TCRdb to about 2017). The study in broad terms: An earlier analysis of several hundred of the donors reported 250 to 300 Gb of sequence data and some 100 million unique TCR beta sequences from about 179 million T cells. An early release covering about 600 HLA-typed donors comprised roughly 300 gigabases of sequencing data and roughly 85 million unique TCR sequences. Among the approximately 430 genotyped donors, approximately 76% belonged to the genetic ancestry cluster associated with self-reported Caucasian donors. The study aimed to test whether signatures of past pathogen exposure could be identified by cataloging public T cell receptors. The study profiled the T cell repertoires of 500 to 800 subjects by immunosequencing and related them to cytomegalovirus serostatus. In addition to the first cohort of 650 to 800 subjects, a separate validation cohort of around 110 different subjects was used. The study combined high-throughput TCR immunosequencing, statistical association of individual TCRs with disease status, and machine learning to predict cytomegalovirus infection status. A later analysis re-examined previously published TCR beta repertoires from more than 550 donors and added high-resolution HLA genotyping to investigate patterns of TCR occurrence. The later analysis used no new phenotypic data to find candidate immune exposures, relying instead on TCR beta sequences and their occurrence across donors. An earlier analysis of several hundred of the donors used high-throughput TCR beta sequencing to judge whether each TCR beta V gene segment behaved as functional or pseudogenic. Donor age, sex, ethnicity and CMV serostatus were collected together with the repertoire data. A later genetic analysis used genome-wide SNP genotypes for about 60% of the 666 donors, treating that subset as a discovery cohort. Every repertoire in the discovery cohort had been generated on one and the same sequencing platform. HLA typing included class I and class II loci at four-digit resolution. Typing coverage varied by locus: about 620-630 donors for A, B, C, DRB1 and DQB1; under 550 for DQA1; about 600 for DPA1; roughly 450 for DPB1. Roughly five DR-DQ haplotypes were treated as single units for association and clustering because of strong linkage in the cohort. Among some 410 genotyped donors of the cohort, an average of roughly 230,000 unique TCR beta nucleotide sequences was sequenced per donor, of which about 19% were non-productive. What the study reported, not specific to this receptor: In an earlier analysis of several hundred of the donors, most TCR beta V segments were observed in productive rearrangements about 90% or about 30% of the time, broadly matching IMGT annotations. In the study, 150 to 200 TCR beta chains were listed as associated with cytomegalovirus. Over 15 rarely observed V segments, including chromosome 9 orphons, were excluded from the earlier analysis of approximately 500 of the donors because counts were too low. A further reported finding was that TCR beta sequences accurately predicted the HLA-A and HLA-B alleles for most subjects in the first cohort. Because HLA typing was missing for some donors at each locus, association tests included only the typed subset. Specific HLA alleles were associated with around 18,000 TCR beta sequences at a false discovery rate of 0.05 in a later analysis. In vitro tests confirmed that three of the cytomegalovirus-associated TCR beta chains recognize cytomegalovirus antigens. A later analysis found that HLA-associated TCR beta chains were more clonally expanded and had lower generation probabilities than equally common non-associated chains. According to a later analysis, most CMV-associated TCR beta chains appeared to be HLA-restricted, and the HLA associations seemed to be driven largely by CMV exposure. In this cohort, only TCR beta chains were sequenced, and detectable features were limited by the absence of alpha or paired-chain data. Across donors, most TCR sequences were observed very rarely, whereas some public TCRs were present in many individuals. In a later analysis, TCR association rates were found to vary across HLA loci, with the most associated TCRs seen for DRB1 alleles and the fewest for HLA-C alleles. In a later genetic analysis, fewer N-insertions in productive TCRs were reported among donors in an Asian-associated ancestry cluster than the approximately 630-donor mean. Correlated functional status among segregating V segments might reflect linkage disequilibrium, but an unknown experimental factor could not be ruled out. Strong co-occurrence of HLA alleles, especially DR and DQ, made assigning TCR associations to individual alleles difficult. Because the 87-base-pair reads could not distinguish some IMGT-functional V segments, including TRBV6-2 and TRBV6-3, those segments were excluded. A cluster of highly shared sequence variants was judged likely to be a technical artifact of the sequencing pipeline. Immune exposure information for the cohort was limited to CMV serostatus. An association between a missense DCLRE1C variant and V-gene and J-gene trimming of TCR beta chains was found in a later genetic analysis and replicated in an independent cohort. Several of the top co-occurrence clusters appeared to be linked to parvovirus B19, influenza, CMV and Epstein-Barr virus, according to a later analysis. Cytomegalovirus status was reported to be diagnosed by the classifier with high specificity and sensitivity in both the original and validation cohorts. According to the authors, the approach could potentially be generalized to other disease states and immunological phenotypes. Roughly uniform sequencing depth across donors was assumed in presence/absence analyses, although this assumption may not hold.

The germline V gene gives CDR1 as SGHDT and CDR2 as YYEEEE. Trimming accounts for 4 bases at V and 3 bases at J, while the number of junction bases matched to no gene is 8. Counted from cysteine to phenylalanine, this CDR3 has 15 amino acids. This entry keeps only the CDR3 DNA: 45 bases, framed from base 1. The cohort comprised some 700 healthy bone marrow donors. At the time of sampling, all cohort members were nominally healthy, though unrecorded immune exposures were likely present. The donor was CMV seropositive and belonged to the group of 250 to 300 seropositive cohort members. A peripheral blood sample was collected from each donor, and TCR beta sequencing was performed on peripheral blood mononuclear cells. The Qiagen DNeasy Blood Extraction Kit was used to extract genomic DNA from the blood cell samples.

The rearranged chain carries TRBV5-6 and TRBJ2-3; 7 bases in the junction line up with TRBD1. This sequence originates from a man aged 30 to 45 in good health and CMV-seropositive. The sample taken for sequencing was PBMCs. CDR3 reads: CASSPVDRETDTQYF. The nucleotides read TGTGCCAGCAGCCCTGTAGACAGGGAGACAGATACGCAGTATTTT.